In its sample, the clone carrying this TCR beta chain was seen a few times. The sample originates from a study of tumor-infiltrating lymphocytes in oesophageal squamous cell carcinoma. The CDR3 contains 13 residues. Deletions cut 7 bases from V and 7 bases from J, with 16 bases between. CDR1 is ENHRY, CDR2 SYGVKD, per germline. A single record per CDR3 protein comes from TCRdb applying MiXCR to the PCR reads. The sample contains some 10,000 distinct CDR3 sequences, 50% to 55% of which appear only once. The sequence was collected from a female donor with esophageal squamous cell carcinoma. This sequence joins TRBV10-3 and TRBJ2-5; D is undetermined. Sequencing used esophageal tumor tissue. The CDR3 region has the DNA TGTGCCATCAAAGCCCCAAGTTTGGGGACCCAGTACTTC. Translated, it gives CAIKAPSLGTQYF.